This paragraph covers one T cell receptor beta chain sequence. Its antigen is as yet unknown. Regarding time point: recipient sample about 28 days before transplant, after cytoreduction. Recipient blood drawn about 28 days pretransplant and days 30, 100, 180 after. This record comes from a study of T cell clonotyping in hematopoietic cell transplantation. Findings of the study overall: Recipient TCR diversity dropped after transplant; expanded clonotypes rose from day 30 to 180. Without cell sorting, CD4 versus CD8 contributions remain unresolved.

Trimming cost V 3 bases and J 10 bases; bases outside gene matches: 9. Germline CDR1 and CDR2: SGHVS and FQNEAQ. This CDR3 region has 15 residues. Clones were sequenced by immunoSEQ multiplex PCR, and TCRdb holds only the in-frame ones, with some missing. There are tens of thousands of clones in the sample; 96% occur only once, and 1.5% to 2% lies in the top ten. The material was peripheral blood mononuclear cells, obtained before stem cell transplant. This chain joins TRBV7-8 and TRBJ1-6, with 7 bases that match TRBD1. The clonotype was recovered from a woman in her fifties or sixties with acute myeloid leukemia. Some clones in this sample may be carry-over from other donors' samples. CDR3 sequence (DNA): TGTGCCAGCAGCTTCCCCGGGACAGTATTATCACCCCTCCACTTT. Protein: CASSFPGTVLSPLHF.